These 30 T cell receptor beta chains came from one sample sequenced in a study of graft-versus-host responses after intestinal transplantation. Libraries were prepared by immunoSEQ multiplex PCR; TCRdb keeps only in-frame clonotypes and omits some of them. The repertoire consists of under 95,000 clones, with 80% to 85% occurring once and the leading ten covering roughly 0.83%. Their target antigens are unknown. The sequenced sample was unstimulated CD4+ T cells sorted from spleen or lymph node cells, obtained before intestinal transplant. The receptors originated from a human donor who received an intestinal transplant.

The CDR3 region has the DNA TGCGCCAGCAGCTCGGGACATCTCTCACCCCTCCACTTT. This encodes CASSSGHLSPLHF. The J gene is TRBJ1-6, the V gene TRBV5-1, with TRBD1 as a possible D gene (6 bases). V was pared by 3 bases and J by 10 bases, with 11 bases between. This CDR3 contains 13 residues. Germline V gives CDR1 SGHRS, CDR2 YFSETQ.

The V and J genes are TRBV7-2 and TRBJ1-5; D not certain. The CDR3 length is 14 residues. The germline V gene has CDR1 SGHTA and CDR2 FQGNSA. Between the trimmed V and J ends, which lost 2 bases and 7 bases, there was a span of 12 bases. The CDR3 DNA follows: TGTGCCAGCAGCTTACGGGGTCTTGGCCAGCCCCAGCATTTT. Amino acids: CASSLRGLGQPQHF.

This clone was seen more than once but under ten times. The rearrangement uses TRBV4-2 and TRBJ2-3; D is unresolved. The CDR3 length is 16 residues. Germline CDR1 is LGHNA and CDR2 is YNFKEQ. Deletions cut 1 base from V and 2 bases from J, with 13 bases between. CDR3 residues: CASSQGVADSTDTQYF. The CDR3 nucleotides are TGTGCCAGCAGCCAAGGGGTGGCGGATTCCACAGATACGCAGTATTTT.

V is TRBV28 and J is TRBJ2-3; TRBD2 might be the D (5 bases). Germline-derived CDR1 and CDR2 are MDHEN and SYDVKM. This CDR3 contains 15 residues. Trimming left V 5 bases short and J 5 bases short, with 17 bases between. This CDR3 reads CASSLPFRGGDTQYF. In DNA, the CDR3 is TGTGCCAGCAGTCTCCCCTTTCGGGGTGGAGATACGCAGTATTTT.

The rearrangement joins TRBV28 to TRBJ2-3; TRBD2 aligns across 12 bases. This CDR3 is built from 16 residues. Germline V gene sequence: CDR1 MDHEN, CDR2 SYDVKM. The ends lost 0 bases at V and 3 bases at J; junction bases unmatched: 1. The CDR3 region is CASSLWGLAGTDTQYF. The CDR3 DNA sequence: TGTGCCAGCAGTTTATGGGGACTAGCGGGTACAGATACGCAGTATTTT.

As concerns this clone: Additional DNA sequences in this sample encode the identical CDR3. The rearrangement links TRBV10-3 to TRBJ2-1, with D perhaps matching TRBD1 (6 bases). Germline CDR1 ENHRY, CDR2 SYGVKD. V was shortened by 4 bases and J by 9 bases, with 7 bases between the two germline ends. The CDR3 sequence is 11 residues long. The CDR3 coding sequence is TGTGCCATCAGTGGAGGGGGTGAGCAGTTCTTC. As protein: CAISGGGEQFF.

A single count supports this clone. This chain joins TRBV9 and TRBJ2-5, with D tentatively TRBD2 (6 bases). The germline V gene has CDR1 SGDLS and CDR2 YYNGEE. V was shortened by 2 bases and J by 5 bases, with 19 bases between the two germline ends. This CDR3 has 16 residues. For the CDR3, the DNA is TGTGCCAGCAGCGTTGTAGATGGACGGGGGACGGAGACCCAGTACTTC. It is translated as CASSVVDGRGTETQYF.

This clone turned up a few times. CDR3 in DNA: TGCGCCAGCAGCTCTCAGGCCCCAGATACGCAGTATTTT. Protein product: CASSSQAPDTQYF. V gene TRBV5-1 combines with J gene TRBJ2-3, with D uncertain. The CDR3 is made up of 13 amino acids. Germline V gene lookup returns CDR1 SGHRS and CDR2 YFSETQ. Between the trimmed V and J ends, which lost 3 bases and 4 bases, there was a span of 9 bases.

The chain employs TRBV5-6 and TRBJ2-7, with 7 bases matching TRBD1. Germline V gene sequence: CDR1 SGHDT, CDR2 YYEEEE. The CDR3 totals 13 residues. V dropped 4 bases and J dropped 3; count of bases not matched to a gene: 4. The CDR3 loop reads CASSRRDSYEQYF. CDR3 DNA sequence: TGTGCCAGCAGCAGACGGGACAGCTACGAGCAGTACTTC.

The chain has TRBV30 and TRBJ2-3; 8 bases map to TRBD2. Germline V gene lookup returns CDR1 GTSNPN and CDR2 SVGIG (reference sequence). V lost 5 bases, J lost 5 bases, and 6 bases stayed unmatched. The CDR3 totals 13 residues. In DNA form, the CDR3 reads TGTGCCTGGGATGGACTAGCCGGAGATACGCAGTATTTT. It yields the protein CAWDGLAGDTQYF.

The J gene is TRBJ2-5, the V gene TRBV6-5; 11 positions agree with TRBD1. The CDR3 totals 15 residues. Germline CDR1 MNHEY, CDR2 SVGAGI. Losses at the gene ends were 5 bases for V and 4 bases for J; bases not matched to a gene: 6. CDR3 nucleotide sequence: TGTGCCAGCAGTATCCGGGACAGGGGGAGAGAGACCCAGTACTTC. It encodes CASSIRDRGRETQYF.

The chain recombines TRBV4-2 with TRBJ2-2; D may be TRBD2 (7 bases). From germline, CDR1 is LGHNA and CDR2 YNFKEQ. Between the trimmed V and J ends, which lost 0 bases and 5 bases, there was a span of 13 bases. This CDR3 region has 16 residues. The CDR3: CASSQEGGTRTGELFF. As DNA, the CDR3 is TGTGCCAGCAGCCAAGAGGGGGGGACACGAACCGGGGAGCTGTTTTTT.

The chain uses TRBV10-3 and TRBJ2-7, with 9 bases lining up with TRBD1. This CDR3 contains 13 residues. Trimming at V came to 6 bases and at J to 7 bases, leaving 7 bases not matched to a gene. Germline V gene sequence: CDR1 ENHRY, CDR2 SYGVKD. The CDR3 protein is CAISALTGGEQYF. In DNA form, the CDR3 reads TGTGCCATCAGCGCTTTGACAGGGGGTGAGCAGTACTTC.

The chain combines TRBV28 with TRBJ1-1; 9 nucleotides match TRBD1. This CDR3 comprises 13 residues. Germline CDR1 is MDHEN and CDR2 is SYDVKM. CDR3 DNA: TGTGCGTCATGGGACAGGGACAACACTGAAGCTTTCTTT. Residues: CASWDRDNTEAFF. The variable domain in full, completed from reference TRBV28 and TRBJ1-1, reads DVKVTQSSRYLVKRTGEKVFLECVQDMDHENMFWYRQDPGLGLRLIYFSYDVKMKEKGDIPEGYSVSREKKERFSLILESASTNQTSMYLCASWDRDNTEAFFGQGTRLTVV.

The chain is built from TRBV5-5 and TRBJ2-1, with TRBD2 matching 8 bases. The V gene end was trimmed by 2 bases and the J gene end by 8 bases; junction bases not matched to a gene: 9. The germline CDR1 and CDR2 sequences are SGHKS and YYEKEE (reference sequence). This CDR3 region has 15 residues. The CDR3 protein is CASSLLSGGSDEQFF. The CDR3 DNA follows: TGTGCCAGCAGCTTACTGAGCGGGGGTAGCGATGAGCAGTTCTTC.

The rearrangement links TRBV9 to TRBJ1-2; 7 bases are a match to TRBD1. V lost 2 bases and J lost 0; bases outside the gene matches: 1. Germline values: CDR1 SGDLS, CDR2 YYNGEE. CDR3 length: 14 residues. The CDR3 sequence: CASSVTGSNYGYTF. For the CDR3, the DNA is TGTGCCAGCAGCGTGACAGGGTCTAACTATGGCTACACCTTC. Looking up the rest from reference TRBV9 and TRBJ1-2 gives the full variable domain: DSGVTQTPKHLITATGQRVTLRCSPRSGDLSVYWYQQSLDQGLQFLIQYYNGEERAKGNILERFSAQQFPDLHSELNLSSLELGDSALYFCASSVTGSNYGYTFGSGTRLTVV.

This chain joins TRBV10-2 and TRBJ2-6; 8 bases fit TRBD1. Trimming cost V 8 bases and J 15 bases; bases outside gene matches: 9. Germline loops: CDR1 WSHSY, CDR2 SAAADI. CDR3 length: 12 amino acids. The CDR3 DNA sequence: TGCGCCAGCGCATGGGGGACAGGCGACCTGACTTTC. It specifies CASAWGTGDLTF.

CDR3 coding DNA: TGTGCCAGCAAGCAGGGGGCTCTAGGAAATCAGCCCCAGCATTTT. Amino acid sequence: CASKQGALGNQPQHF. J is TRBJ1-5 and V is TRBV28; 8 bases match TRBD1. This CDR3 is built from 15 residues. Germline lookup yields CDR1 MDHEN and CDR2 SYDVKM. V was clipped by 7 bases and J by 4 bases; unmatched bases: 9.

The chain joins TRBV7-2 to TRBJ1-6; 7 bases line up with TRBD1. J gave up 6 bases and V 5 bases, and 4 bases lay outside the gene matches. Germline V CDR1 and CDR2: SGHTA, FQGNSA. This CDR3 spans 14 amino acids. This CDR3 is CASSRDRANSPLHF. DNA of the CDR3: TGTGCCAGCAGCAGAGACAGGGCTAATTCACCCCTCCACTTT.

The genes are TRBV2 and TRBJ2-1; maybe TRBD1 (7 bases). V was cut by 4 bases and J by 10 bases, with 17 bases left in between. Germline V CDR1 and CDR2: SNHLY, FYNNEI. The CDR3 totals 14 residues. CDR3 loop: CASSATSPRGEQFF. The CDR3 DNA reads as TGTGCCAGCAGTGCGACTAGTCCCAGGGGGGAGCAGTTCTTC.

CDR3 sequence reads: CASSAGGLGNTIYF. The CDR3, as DNA: TGTGCCAGCAGCGCAGGAGGGCTTGGAAACACCATATATTTT. The chain has TRBV28 and TRBJ1-3; D unresolved. Trimming stripped 6 bases from V and 3 bases from J, with 12 bases between. Germline CDR1 reads MDHEN; CDR2 reads SYDVKM. The CDR3 loop spans 14 amino acids.

The genes are TRBV7-6 and TRBJ2-7; D perhaps matches TRBD1 (6 bases). CDR3 length: 16 residues. Germline assignment: CDR1 SGHVS and CDR2 FNYEAQ. Trimming left V 1 base short and J 0 bases short, with 13 bases between. The CDR3 loop is CASSLGSGANSYEQYF. DNA of the CDR3: TGTGCCAGCAGCTTAGGCTCAGGGGCGAACTCCTACGAGCAGTACTTC.

This chain joins TRBV18 and TRBJ2-5, with 11 bases identical to TRBD2. Trimming took 0 bases from V and 5 from J; bases not matched to a gene: 2. CDR1 is KGHSH, CDR2 LQKENI, per germline. This CDR3 region has 15 residues. This CDR3 reads CASSPPTSGVETQYF. The CDR3 DNA sequence: TGTGCCAGCTCACCACCGACTAGCGGGGTGGAGACCCAGTACTTC.

This chain joins TRBV13 and TRBJ2-7; TRBD1 matches at 9 bases. Germline CDR1 PRHDT, CDR2 FYEKMQ (reference sequence). V lost 4 bases to trimming and J lost 2 bases; unmatched junction nucleotides: 6. The CDR3 contains 15 residues. CDR3 nucleotides: TGTGCCAGCAGCTACAGGGGGCGCGCCCCCTACGAGCAGTACTTC. This encodes CASSYRGRAPYEQYF.

A few counts support this clone. This chain connects TRBV5-8 to TRBJ1-4; weak D call: TRBD1 (5 bases). The CDR3 runs to 13 residues. Germline V gene sequence: CDR1 SGHTS, CDR2 YDEGEE. The V end was cut by 6 bases, the J end by 7 bases, with 13 bases between. The CDR3 spells CASTRGLGEKLFF. CDR3 in DNA: TGTGCCAGCACTAGGGGTCTAGGTGAAAAACTGTTTTTT.

V gene TRBV5-4 combines with J gene TRBJ1-3; 11 bases align to TRBD1. The germline CDR1 and CDR2 sequences are SGHNT and YYREEE (reference sequence). The J segment lost 5 bases and the V segment lost 0 bases, leaving 7 bases of the junction unmatched. CDR3 length equals 17 residues. The CDR3 DNA reads TGTGCCAGCAGCTTGGGTGGACAGGGGGCGACGCGAAACACCATATATTTT. This encodes CASSLGGQGATRNTIYF.

The chain carries TRBV30 and TRBJ2-4, with TRBD2 matching over 8 bases. After removal of 0 bases from V and 6 bases from J, the junction contained 1 base not matched to a gene. This CDR3 is 13 amino acids long. Germline assignment: CDR1 GTSNPN and CDR2 SVGIG (reference sequence). Here the CDR3 reads CAWSVRGGNIQYF. The CDR3 nucleotides read TGTGCCTGGAGTGTTCGGGGGGGAAACATTCAGTACTTC.

The rearrangement links TRBV18 to TRBJ2-7, with D uncertain. V was pared by 4 bases and J by 6 bases, with 13 bases between. The CDR3 contains 13 residues. The germline gives CDR1 KGHSH, CDR2 LQKENI. The CDR3 sequence: CASSLDRVGEQYF. The CDR3 DNA sequence: TGTGCCAGCTCACTCGACCGGGTTGGCGAGCAGTACTTC.

The chain joins TRBV2 to TRBJ2-3, with D tentatively TRBD1 (5 bases). V lost 2 bases, J lost 4 bases, and 7 bases lay in between. The CDR3 has 13 residues. The V gene's germline CDR1 is SNHLY and CDR2 FYNNEI. The CDR3 bases are TGTGCCAGCAGTGAACAGGGCTCAGATACGCAGTATTTT. Encoded protein: CASSEQGSDTQYF.

This clone was recorded only once. The sample carries other DNA sequences with the same CDR3. This chain links TRBV4-1 with TRBJ1-1; D ambiguous. CDR1 is MGHRA and CDR2 is YSYEKL in the germline V gene. CDR3 size: 15 residues. Trimming stripped 0 bases from V and 1 base from J, with 9 bases between. The CDR3 sequence is CASSQEGRSNTEAFF. Here the CDR3 DNA reads TGCGCCAGCAGCCAAGAGGGGAGGTCGAACACTGAAGCTTTCTTT.